This passage covers 27 T cell receptor beta chains from one sample sequenced in a study of regulatory T cells in long-lasting Graves disease. Time point given: newly diagnosed GD, antithyroid drugs for less than 3 months. Extracted RNA from PBMCs served as the source of the TCR library. The TCR beta library used iRepertoire HTBI primers with Arm-PCR amplification of CDR3. TCRdb reanalysed the multiplex PCR reads using MiXCR and keeps one entry per CDR3 protein. The table shows about 620,000 distinct CDR3 sequences, with roughly 15% occurring only once. The data also belong to a second study, concerning T cells in Graves' hyperthyroidism and ophthalmopathy.

Here the sequenced sample was peripheral blood mononuclear cells (PBMCs), taken at new diagnosis, from a patient treated with antithyroid drugs. These receptors were collected from a woman between 25 and 40 years old with Graves disease.

J is TRBJ1-1 and V is TRBV12-3 or TRBV12-4; 7 nucleotides line up with TRBD1. V lost 5 bases and J lost 6; bases outside the gene matches: 21. There are 18 residues in the CDR3. CDR3 sequence reads: CASSHFPLAAQGSSEAFF. Written as DNA, the CDR3 is TGTGCCAGCAGTCACTTTCCTTTGGCAGCACAGGGGAGCTCTGAAGCTTTCTTT.

Ten or more counts support this clonotype. The chain joins TRBV7-3 to TRBJ1-1; 8 bases agree with TRBD1. V gave up 4 bases and J gave up 0 bases; unmatched junction bases: 7. The CDR3 has 16 residues. Germline CDR1 reads SGHTA; CDR2 reads FQGTGA. The CDR3 loop is CASSSGGPHMNTEAFF. CDR3 nucleotide sequence: TGTGCCAGCAGCTCAGGGGGCCCCCACATGAACACTGAAGCTTTCTTT.

This clonotype was observed many times. This chain connects TRBV12-3 or TRBV12-4 to TRBJ2-2, with 8 bases that match TRBD1. Trimming cost V 1 base and J 3 bases; bases outside gene matches: 1. The CDR3 covers 15 residues. The CDR3 region is CASSLGQGYTGELFF. Here the CDR3 DNA reads TGTGCCAGCAGTTTAGGACAGGGGTACACCGGGGAGCTGTTTTTT.

This clonotype was recorded at least ten times. The chain links TRBV2 to TRBJ2-2; D not resolved. CDR3 size: 15 residues. With 6 bases removed from V and 0 bases from J, the gap between germline ends came to 11 bases. Germline V gene lookup returns CDR1 SNHLY and CDR2 FYNNEI. The CDR3 protein is CASSFLQPNTGELFF. In DNA, the CDR3 is TGTGCCAGCAGCTTTTTACAGCCGAACACCGGGGAGCTGTTTTTT.

This clonotype has ten or more counts. The rearrangement joins TRBV28 to TRBJ2-1; 9 bases are shared with TRBD2. Germline loops: CDR1 MDHEN, CDR2 SYDVKM. The CDR3 spans 13 residues. J gave up 9 bases and V 9 bases, and 9 bases lay outside the gene matches. The CDR3 protein is CASASGIPAEQFF. In DNA, the CDR3 is TGTGCCAGTGCTAGCGGGATACCCGCTGAGCAGTTCTTC.

This clonotype was seen ten or more times. J is TRBJ2-1 and V is TRBV2; a possible D gene is TRBD2 (6 bases). CDR3 length: 12 residues. Germline CDR1 SNHLY, CDR2 FYNNEI. V was trimmed by 5 bases and J by 9 bases, leaving 11 bases between them. The CDR3 DNA reads as TGTGCCAGCAGTATCGGAGGGGTTGAGCAGTTCTTC. It encodes CASSIGGVEQFF.

The V gene is TRBV20-1, the J gene TRBJ2-2; D uncertain. The CDR3 has 14 residues. V lost 5 bases and J 2 bases, leaving 12 bases between the germline ends. CDR1 and CDR2 (germline): DFQATT, SNEGSKA (reference sequence). For the CDR3, the DNA is TGCAGTGCTTCCGAAGGCTTCAACACCGGGGAGCTGTTTTTT. Its translation is CSASEGFNTGELFF.

Many counts were recorded for this clonotype. The J gene is TRBJ2-7, the V gene TRBV20-1; 12 positions agree with TRBD1. The CDR3 is 15 amino acids. J lost 4 bases, V lost 3 bases, and 7 bases had no gene match. Per the germline V gene, CDR1 is DFQATT and CDR2 is SNEGSKA (reference sequence). The CDR3 coding sequence is TGCAGTGCTAGTCCCCCGGGACAGGGGGCTTACGAGCAGTACTTC. Its translation: CSASPPGQGAYEQYF.

This clonotype has at least ten counts. The CDR3 DNA sequence: TGTGCCAGCAGCGTAGAAGGCGGCGGGATCTACGAGCAGTACTTC. It translates to CASSVEGGGIYEQYF. The chain carries TRBV9 and TRBJ2-7; D perhaps matches TRBD2 (6 bases). Trimming cost V 0 bases and J 3 bases, with 13 bases left between them. The CDR3 has 15 amino acids. Germline-derived CDR1 and CDR2 are SGDLS and YYNGEE. Filled out from reference TRBV9 and TRBJ2-7, the complete variable domain reads DSGVTQTPKHLITATGQRVTLRCSPRSGDLSVYWYQQSLDQGLQFLIQYYNGEERAKGNILERFSAQQFPDLHSELNLSSLELGDSALYFCASSVEGGGIYEQYFGPGTRLTVT.

The chain combines TRBV5-6 with TRBJ2-3; D gene ambiguous. The V and J ends lost 2 bases and 4 bases respectively, with 11 bases between them. The germline V gene has CDR1 SGHDT and CDR2 YYEEEE. The CDR3 totals 14 residues. In nucleotides, the CDR3 is TGTGCCAGCAGCTTACGACTCCCGCCAGATACGCAGTATTTT. Protein product: CASSLRLPPDTQYF.

V is TRBV29-1 and J is TRBJ2-6; TRBD1 agrees at 9 bases. The CDR3 is made up of 16 amino acids. The V and J ends lost 3 bases and 1 base, in that order; junction bases with no gene match: 4. Per the germline V gene, CDR1 is SQVTM and CDR2 is ANQGSEA. The DNA for the CDR3 is TGCAGCGTTGACGGGACAGGGTCATCTGGGGCCAACGTCCTGACTTTC. It yields the protein CSVDGTGSSGANVLTF.

This clonotype occurred a few times. The chain recombines TRBV11-3 with TRBJ2-1; D gene uncertain. V lost 1 base, J lost 6 bases, and 7 bases lay in between. Germline CDR1 reads SGHNT; CDR2 reads YENEEA. The CDR3 is 13 amino acids. Here the CDR3 reads CASSLVPVNEQFF. CDR3 nucleotides: TGTGCCAGCAGCTTAGTTCCAGTCAATGAGCAGTTCTTC.

The chain joins TRBV24-1 to TRBJ2-1, with D maybe TRBD1 (6 bases). The V end was cut by 5 bases, the J end by 4 bases, with 20 bases between. This CDR3 has 17 residues. Germline CDR1 is KGHDR and CDR2 is SFDVKD. The CDR3 DNA is TGTGCCACCAGTGCTTCAGTAGGACAGCAACCTTACAATGAGCAGTTCTTC. Its translation: CATSASVGQQPYNEQFF.

This clonotype has at least ten counts. This chain links TRBV6-2 or TRBV6-3 with TRBJ2-7; D gene ambiguous. V lost 0 bases, J lost 0 bases, and 9 bases lay in between. The CDR3 runs to 15 residues. Germline V gene data show CDR1 as MNHEY and CDR2 as SVGEGT. The CDR3 DNA sequence: TGTGCCAGCAGTTACTCCGTCCCAAGCTCCTACGAGCAGTACTTC. Protein product: CASSYSVPSSYEQYF.

The chain carries TRBV7-9 and TRBJ2-5; D remains unclear. Germline V gene data show CDR1 as SEHNR and CDR2 as FQNEAQ (reference sequence). Trimming stripped 0 bases from V and 5 bases from J, with 7 bases between. The CDR3 spans 13 residues. DNA of the CDR3: TGTGCCAGCAGCTTAGCGGGGTACGAGACCCAGTACTTC. Translating it yields CASSLAGYETQYF.

In its sample, this clonotype was seen many times. The chain has TRBV28 and TRBJ1-1, with D maybe TRBD1 (6 bases). The CDR3 is 15 amino acids. Trimming removed 1 base from V and 4 bases from J, with 13 bases in between. Germline assignment: CDR1 MDHEN and CDR2 SYDVKM. The CDR3 bases are TGTGCCAGCAGTTTATATGGACAGTTGAGCACTGAAGCTTTCTTT. This translates into CASSLYGQLSTEAFF.

This clonotype was observed at least ten times. The V and J genes are TRBV10-3 and TRBJ2-7; 8 bases line up with TRBD1. The CDR3 runs to 15 residues. The V gene end was trimmed by 7 bases and the J gene end by 2 bases; junction bases not matched to a gene: 10. The germline CDR1 and CDR2 sequences are ENHRY and SYGVKD. The CDR3 reads CAITPGTGRPYEQYF. The CDR3 DNA is TGTGCCATCACCCCCGGGACAGGCCGCCCCTACGAGCAGTACTTC.

This clonotype was seen more than once but under ten times. The chain uses TRBV4-2 and TRBJ2-7; TRBD2 might be the D (6 bases). V lost 1 base and J lost 1, with 17 bases in between. The CDR3 loop spans 17 amino acids. Per the germline V gene, CDR1 is LGHNA and CDR2 is YNFKEQ. The chain's CDR3 is CASSQVTFGLRSYEQYF. The CDR3 DNA follows: TGTGCCAGCAGCCAAGTTACATTCGGACTACGATCCTACGAGCAGTACTTC.

The rearrangement links TRBV6-1 to TRBJ2-7, with TRBD2 matching over 9 bases. This CDR3 is 16 amino acids long. CDR1 and CDR2 from the germline V gene are MNHNS and SASEGT. Losses at the gene ends were 6 bases for V and 1 base for J; bases not matched to a gene: 10. The CDR3 here is CASSPLAGVVSYEQYF. In DNA, the CDR3 is TGTGCCAGCAGCCCATTAGCGGGAGTGGTTTCCTACGAGCAGTACTTC.

V is TRBV30 and J is TRBJ1-3; TRBD1 matches at 7 bases. The CDR3 runs to 15 residues. Germline-derived CDR1 and CDR2 are GTSNPN and SVGIG (reference sequence). Trimming removed 4 bases from V and 0 bases from J; junction bases left unmatched: 6. The CDR3, as DNA: TGTGCCTGGACCCCAGGGACAGCCTCTGGAAACACCATATATTTT. Its translation: CAWTPGTASGNTIYF.

Details on this clonotype: One end of the junction fails to match germline, which may point to a read error. The chain carries TRBV7-2 and TRBJ1-1, with D unresolved. CDR3 length: 13 residues. Germline values: CDR1 SGHTA, CDR2 FQGNSA. Written as DNA, the CDR3 is TGCGCCAGCAGCCCCTCGTTATACCAAGAAGCTTTCTTT. Residues: CASSPSLYQEAFF.

This clonotype has just a few counts. The CDR3 is CASSSSGTGFHANYGYTF. The CDR3 nucleotides are TGTGCCAGCAGTTCCTCCGGGACAGGATTTCATGCTAACTATGGCTACACCTTC. The rearrangement joins TRBV28 to TRBJ1-2, with 8 bases lining up with TRBD1. The CDR3 length is 18 residues. The germline gives CDR1 MDHEN, CDR2 SYDVKM. The ends lost 4 bases at V and 0 bases at J; junction bases unmatched: 13.

The J gene is TRBJ2-2, the V gene TRBV20-1; 8 bases are shared with TRBD1. Germline V CDR1 and CDR2: DFQATT, SNEGSKA (reference sequence). CDR3 length: 15 amino acids. Trimming cost V 6 bases and J 0 bases; bases outside gene matches: 6. The CDR3 sequence: CSALDRGSNTGELFF. CDR3 coding DNA: TGCAGTGCCTTAGACAGGGGATCGAACACCGGGGAGCTGTTTTTT.

The rearrangement uses TRBV3-1 and TRBJ2-1; 10 bases match TRBD2. The V and J ends lost 1 base and 7 bases, in that order; junction bases with no gene match: 10. The CDR3 extends over 17 amino acids. Germline CDR1 LGHDT, CDR2 YNNKEL (reference sequence). DNA of the CDR3: TGTGCCAGCAGCCAAGGCTCCTCTAGCGGGAGATGGAATGAGCAGTTCTTC. Amino acid sequence: CASSQGSSSGRWNEQFF.

This clonotype came up a few times. The chain is built from TRBV5-1 and TRBJ2-1; weak D call: TRBD2 (5 bases). The germline CDR1 and CDR2 sequences are SGHRS and YFSETQ. The V end was cut by 5 bases, the J end by 10 bases, with 13 bases between. CDR3 size: 12 residues. CDR3 loop: CASRETSHEQFF. CDR3 coding DNA: TGCGCCAGCAGGGAAACTAGTCACGAGCAGTTCTTC.

This clonotype was observed at least ten times. The chain is built from TRBV28 and TRBJ1-5, with D unresolved. The germline V gene encodes CDR1 MDHEN and CDR2 SYDVKM. The CDR3 loop spans 11 amino acids. V was trimmed by 5 bases and J by 7 bases, leaving 6 bases between them. CDR3 in DNA: TGTGCCAGCAGTCCCAGCCAGCCCCAGCATTTT. It encodes CASSPSQPQHF.

In this sample, this clonotype turned up a few times. The chain recombines TRBV7-8 with TRBJ1-6; no definite D call. The CDR3 is 13 residues long. Trimming took 1 base from V and 10 from J, leaving 8 bases between them. Per the germline V gene, CDR1 is SGHVS and CDR2 is FQNEAQ. For the CDR3, the DNA is TGTGCCAGCAGCTTAGTCCTTAAGTCACCCCTCCACTTT. The encoded protein is CASSLVLKSPLHF. Drawing the rest from reference TRBV7-8 and TRBJ1-6, the complete variable domain is GAGVSQSPRYKVAKRGQDVALRCDPISGHVSLFWYQQALGQGPEFLTYFQNEAQLDKSGLPSDRFFAERPEGSVSTLKIQRTQQEDSAVYLCASSLVLKSPLHFGNGTRLTVT.